Following are 29 T cell receptor beta chains from one sample sequenced in a study of identical twins. TCRdb re-analysed the 5' RACE reads in MiXCR, keeping a single row per CDR3 protein. The data contain around 1.7 million distinct CDR3 sequences, about 30% of them singletons. The sequenced sample consisted of cord blood. The source of these receptors is a newborn girl in good health.

This clonotype was counted between two and nine times. The J gene is TRBJ2-7, the V gene TRBV5-1; 7 bases align to TRBD1. V was pared by 4 bases and J by 5 bases, with 9 bases of the junction left unmatched. CDR3 length: 14 amino acids. The germline V gene has CDR1 SGHRS and CDR2 YFSETQ. CDR3 sequence: CASSLIDDRDEQYF. CDR3 coding DNA: TGCGCCAGCAGCCTAATCGACGACAGGGACGAGCAGTACTTC.

This clonotype was counted many times. The gene calls are TRBV12-3 or TRBV12-4 and TRBJ2-5; 10 nucleotides agree with TRBD2. This CDR3 comprises 13 residues. Trimming took 6 bases from V and 10 from J; bases not matched to a gene: 8. Here the CDR3 DNA reads TGTGCCAGCAGCCTACCGGGACTAGCGAACCAGTACTTC. It codes for CASSLPGLANQYF.

The J gene is TRBJ1-2, the V gene TRBV10-3; D remains unclear. This CDR3 has 17 residues. V lost 3 bases to trimming and J lost 0 bases, with 17 bases between them. The germline V gene has CDR1 ENHRY and CDR2 SYGVKD. The CDR3 loop reads CAISDLFGLMSNYGYTF. CDR3 DNA: TGTGCCATCAGTGACCTTTTCGGACTGATGTCTAACTATGGCTACACCTTC.

CDR3 DNA sequence: TGCAGCGTTGAAGACCCAGGGGGCGTTTCCACTGAAGCTTTCTTT. It specifies CSVEDPGGVSTEAFF. The chain has TRBV29-1 and TRBJ1-1, with 8 bases matching TRBD1. This CDR3 contains 15 residues. Trimming took 0 bases from V and 4 from J; bases not matched to a gene: 7. Per the germline V gene, CDR1 is SQVTM and CDR2 is ANQGSEA.

This rearrangement joins TRBV24-1 to TRBJ2-7; possibly TRBD1 or TRBD2 for D (5 bases each). Looked up from germline, CDR1 is KGHDR and CDR2 is SFDVKD. The CDR3 runs to 15 residues. V was pared by 5 bases and J by 7 bases, with 20 bases between. CDR3 coding DNA: TGTGCCACCAGTGGTAATGGGGCACCTTGGGGGGAGCAGTACTTC. It codes for CATSGNGAPWGEQYF.

V is TRBV7-6 and J is TRBJ2-1; D is possibly TRBD2 (5 bases). Trimming stripped 0 bases from V and 4 bases from J, with 16 bases between. This CDR3 has 17 amino acids. Looked up from germline, CDR1 is SGHVS and CDR2 is FNYEAQ. The CDR3 sequence: CASSLAAGGSTYNEQFF. CDR3 coding DNA: TGTGCCAGCAGCTTAGCCGCCGGCGGGTCCACTTACAATGAGCAGTTCTTC.

As for this clonotype: It may be a read error: a sequence one base away is much more abundant. V gene TRBV27 combines with J gene TRBJ2-7; no firm D call. The CDR3 runs to 17 residues. V was pared by 1 base and J by 0 bases, with 16 bases between. Looked up from germline, CDR1 is MNHEY and CDR2 is SMNVEV (reference sequence). CDR3 DNA sequence: TGTGCCAGCAGTTTATTCCCCCCGATCCTTGACTCCTACGAGCAGTACTTC. Amino acid sequence: CASSLFPPILDSYEQYF.

This clonotype was picked up a small number of times. The chain joins TRBV12-3 or TRBV12-4 to TRBJ1-2; D call uncertain. This CDR3 comprises 14 residues. V was pared by 5 bases and J by 2 bases, with 12 bases between. The CDR3 nucleotides read TGTGCCAGCAGTCGTTTTTCGGGAAACTATGGCTACACCTTC. Translation: CASSRFSGNYGYTF.

A few counts support this clonotype. The J gene is TRBJ2-7, the V gene TRBV28; possibly TRBD2 for D (5 bases). The germline CDR1 and CDR2 sequences are MDHEN and SYDVKM. CDR3 length: 15 residues. The V end was cut by 5 bases, the J end by 7 bases, with 21 bases between. CDR3 sequence: CASSLSGPSYNEQYF. The CDR3 bases are TGTGCCAGCAGTCTAAGCGGCCCCTCCTACAATGAGCAGTACTTC.

This clonotype was detected a few times. This chain links TRBV6-1 with TRBJ2-5; maybe TRBD2 (6 bases). The CDR3 length is 14 residues. V lost 4 bases and J 1 base, leaving 10 bases between the germline ends. The V gene's germline CDR1 is MNHNS and CDR2 SASEGT. The chain's CDR3 is CASSGGSGQETQYF. The CDR3 bases are TGTGCCAGCAGTGGCGGTAGCGGCCAAGAGACCCAGTACTTC.

The V gene is TRBV9, the J gene TRBJ1-1, with D unresolved. Germline assignment: CDR1 SGDLS and CDR2 YYNGEE. The CDR3 sequence is 13 residues long. V lost 0 bases to trimming and J lost 6 bases, with 9 bases between them. The CDR3 DNA sequence: TGTGCCAGCAGCGTAGATTTCGGATCTGAAGCTTTCTTT. Protein product: CASSVDFGSEAFF.

There are a few counts of this clonotype. V usage is TRBV4-2 and J usage is TRBJ1-6, with D possibly matching TRBD1 (6 bases). From germline, CDR1 is LGHNA and CDR2 YNFKEQ. Trimming left V 2 bases short and J 3 bases short, with 8 bases between. The length of the CDR3 is 15 residues. The chain's CDR3 is CASSQPGHYNSPLHF. As DNA, the CDR3 is TGTGCCAGCAGCCAACCGGGACACTATAATTCACCCCTCCACTTT.

J is TRBJ2-4 and V is TRBV4-2; D may be TRBD2 (6 bases). The end of the DNA aligns better with TRBJ2-5, so the J call may be wrong. This CDR3 is 16 amino acids long. Germline values: CDR1 LGHNA, CDR2 YNFKEQ. Here the CDR3 DNA reads TGTGCCAGCAGCCAAGGAGGTAATAGCGGTCAAGAGACCCAGTACTTC. This translates into CASSQGGNSGQETQYF.

This CDR3 is CASSERGFRGSYNEQFF. The CDR3 DNA reads as TGTGCCAGCAGTGAACGTGGATTTCGGGGCTCCTACAATGAGCAGTTCTTC. The chain employs TRBV2 and TRBJ2-1; possible D gene TRBD2, 5 bases. This CDR3 contains 17 residues. The V gene lost 2 bases and the J gene lost 0 bases, with 14 bases spanning the gap. Germline loops: CDR1 SNHLY, CDR2 FYNNEI.

The chain recombines TRBV20-1 with TRBJ2-4, with TRBD2 as a possible D gene (6 bases). TRBJ2-5 explains the end of the DNA better; the J call may be wrong. CDR3 length: 15 residues. From germline, CDR1 is DFQATT and CDR2 SNEGSKA (reference sequence). The CDR3 DNA follows: TGCAGTGCTAGAGGGGGGTGGCGGGATATGGAGACCCAGTACTTC. It yields the protein CSARGGWRDMETQYF.

This clonotype was observed a few times. The chain is built from TRBV28 and TRBJ2-7; D is perhaps TRBD1 (6 bases). This CDR3 contains 14 residues. Germline CDR1 MDHEN, CDR2 SYDVKM. V was pared by 8 bases and J by 0 bases, with 14 bases between. CDR3 sequence (DNA): TGTGCCAGCTCCATCCGGGACATCTCCTACGAGCAGTACTTC. The encoded protein is CASSIRDISYEQYF.

The V gene is TRBV4-1, the J gene TRBJ1-3; tentative D call: TRBD1 (5 bases). The CDR3 totals 17 residues. Trimming took 0 bases from V and 0 from J, leaving 12 bases between them. Germline V gene lookup returns CDR1 MGHRA and CDR2 YSYEKL. In nucleotides, the CDR3 is TGCGCCAGCAGCCAAGATCGTGGGGGGAGCTCTGGAAACACCATATATTTT. Its protein is CASSQDRGGSSGNTIYF.

In this sample, this clonotype turned up a few times. This chain connects TRBV12-3 or TRBV12-4 to TRBJ2-3, with a possible D match to TRBD1 (5 bases). The V end was cut by 6 bases, the J end by 2 bases, with 12 bases between. There are 14 residues in the CDR3. The CDR3 loop reads CASRPQALTDTQYF. The DNA of the CDR3 is TGTGCCAGCAGGCCACAGGCTCTCACAGATACGCAGTATTTT.

This clonotype was counted only a few times. The genes are TRBV18 and TRBJ2-3; 12 nucleotides line up with TRBD2. Losses at the gene ends were 4 bases for V and 5 bases for J; bases not matched to a gene: 10. Germline values: CDR1 KGHSH, CDR2 LQKENI. CDR3 size: 17 residues. The CDR3 sequence is CASSRTGLAGSGDTQYF. The DNA for the CDR3 is TGTGCCAGCTCACGGACCGGACTAGCGGGGTCCGGAGATACGCAGTATTTT.

This clonotype came up a few times. V is TRBV5-1 and J is TRBJ2-7, with unresolved D. V lost 0 bases and J 6 bases, leaving 13 bases between the germline ends. Germline V gene lookup returns CDR1 SGHRS and CDR2 YFSETQ. The length of the CDR3 is 14 residues. The CDR3 loop is CASSLGVPLSEQYF. As DNA, the CDR3 is TGCGCCAGCAGCTTGGGAGTCCCTCTCTCCGAGCAGTACTTC. Looking up the rest from reference TRBV5-1 and TRBJ2-7 gives the full variable domain: KAGVTQTPRYLIKTRGQQVTLSCSPISGHRSVSWYQQTPGQGLQFLFEYFSETQRNKGNFPGRFSGRQFSNSRSEMNVSTLELGDSALYLCASSLGVPLSEQYFGPGTRLTVT.

The rearrangement links TRBV20-1 to TRBJ2-1; D possibly corresponds to TRBD2 (6 bases). CDR1 is DFQATT, CDR2 SNEGSKA, per germline (reference sequence). CDR3 length equals 15 residues. V gave up 3 bases and J gave up 4 bases, with 16 bases separating them. DNA of the CDR3: TGCAGTGCTAGGCCCCGGGAGTCTACATACAATGAGCAGTTCTTC. Its translation: CSARPRESTYNEQFF.

The J gene is TRBJ2-7, the V gene TRBV2; D remains ambiguous. This CDR3 is 14 amino acids long. Germline loops: CDR1 SNHLY, CDR2 FYNNEI. Trimming pared 3 bases from V and 4 bases from J, leaving 13 bases between. CDR3 loop: CASSDWRKDYEQYF. The DNA for the CDR3 is TGTGCCAGCAGTGATTGGCGGAAAGATTACGAGCAGTACTTC.

V usage is TRBV6-5 and J usage is TRBJ2-1; 8 bases line up with TRBD2. V lost 9 bases to trimming and J lost 2 bases; unmatched junction nucleotides: 9. The germline CDR1 and CDR2 sequences are MNHEY and SVGAGI. This CDR3 is 15 amino acids long. The CDR3 is CASGGGLVAYNEQFF. As DNA, the CDR3 is TGTGCCAGTGGGGGGGGACTAGTAGCCTACAATGAGCAGTTCTTC.

This clonotype was detected only a few times. The J gene is TRBJ2-5, the V gene TRBV4-2; 7 bases align to TRBD2. Per the germline V gene, CDR1 is LGHNA and CDR2 is YNFKEQ. Losses at the gene ends were 0 bases for V and 2 bases for J; bases not matched to a gene: 6. The CDR3 is made up of 16 amino acids. CDR3 loop: CASSQELAAYQETQYF. CDR3 bases: TGTGCCAGCAGCCAAGAGCTAGCGGCCTATCAAGAGACCCAGTACTTC.

The V call is TRBV5-4, the J call TRBJ1-1; tentatively, D is TRBD1 (5 bases). CDR1 and CDR2 from the germline V gene are SGHNT and YYREEE (reference sequence). V was shortened by 0 bases and J by 0 bases, with 12 bases between the two germline ends. The CDR3 is made up of 16 amino acids. In DNA form, the CDR3 reads TGTGCCAGCAGCTTGGTCATCGCGGGGCTGAACACTGAAGCTTTCTTT. This codes for CASSLVIAGLNTEAFF.

This clonotype was seen only a few times. The chain has TRBV14 and TRBJ2-3; a weak D match, TRBD2 (5 bases). The CDR3 has 15 residues. Germline-derived CDR1 and CDR2 are SGHDN and FVKESK. The ends were cut back, 3 bases at V and 2 bases at J, with 12 bases in the middle. For the CDR3, the DNA is TGTGCCAGCAGCCAGGCCCGGAGGCCCACAGATACGCAGTATTTT. Amino acids: CASSQARRPTDTQYF.

In this sample, this clonotype turned up a few times. This chain uses TRBV10-1 with TRBJ2-3; 10 bases align to TRBD2. The junction had 3 bases not matched to a gene; V was cut back by 2 bases and J by 7 bases. Germline V lookup: CDR1 WNHNN, CDR2 SYGVQD (reference sequence). CDR3 length: 14 residues. CDR3 DNA sequence: TGCGCCAGCAGTGAGGCTAGCGGGGGATATACGCAGTATTTT. Translated, it gives CASSEASGGYTQYF.

The chain links TRBV27 to TRBJ2-7; 9 bases are a match to TRBD1. In germline, CDR1 is MNHEY, CDR2 SMNVEV (reference sequence). This CDR3 is 15 amino acids long. V was pared by 5 bases and J by 3 bases, with 8 bases of the junction left unmatched. CDR3 in DNA: TGTGCCAGCAGTCCATGGGGACAGGGTGGCTACGAGCAGTACTTC. Translated, it gives CASSPWGQGGYEQYF.

This clonotype was seen a handful of times. V gene TRBV11-2 combines with J gene TRBJ1-6, with D hard to call. Germline V gives CDR1 SGHAT, CDR2 FQNNGV. The CDR3 length is 18 residues. The ends were cut back, 0 bases at V and 3 bases at J, with 15 bases in the middle. The CDR3 region has the DNA TGTGCCAGCAGCTTAGATCAACCCGGCTTTTTCTATAATTCACCCCTCCACTTT. Its translation is CASSLDQPGFFYNSPLHF.